Each of the 6 T cell receptor beta chains below was sequenced from the same sample in a study of blood T cell repertoires in COVID-19. The assay was immunoSEQ multiplex PCR, and TCRdb's table has in-frame clones only and misses some. Among about 300,000 clones listed, around 90% were seen once. Input material: peripheral blood. The source is a man in his late teens or twenties with active or convalescent COVID-19.

The gene calls are TRBV5-8 and TRBJ2-1; 7 bases match TRBD2. V shed 7 bases and J 7 bases; nucleotides not matched to a gene: 23. Germline-derived CDR1 and CDR2 are SGHTS and YDEGEE. The CDR3 length is 18 residues. The CDR3 loop reads CASRGETDSIWLINEQFF. The DNA of the CDR3 is TGTGCCAGCCGGGGGGAAACGGATTCGATTTGGTTAATTAATGAGCAGTTCTTC.

The rearrangement uses TRBV6-5 and TRBJ1-5, with 7 bases identical to TRBD1. With 7 bases clipped from V and 4 bases from J, the junction kept 4 bases outside the gene matches. From germline, CDR1 is MNHEY and CDR2 SVGAGI. This CDR3 region has 13 residues. The CDR3 region has the DNA TGTGCCAGCAAGGGGGCGTATAATCAGCCCCAGCATTTT. Translation: CASKGAYNQPQHF.

The gene calls are TRBV28 and TRBJ2-7, with TRBD1 matching 7 bases. The germline CDR1 and CDR2 sequences are MDHEN and SYDVKM. The CDR3 is 14 amino acids. V was pared by 6 bases and J by 7 bases, with 12 bases of the junction left unmatched. CDR3 sequence: CASRTGTALSEQYF. The DNA for the CDR3 is TGTGCCAGCAGGACCGGGACAGCGCTTTCGGAGCAGTACTTC.

The rearrangement uses TRBV6-5 and TRBJ2-1; possible D gene TRBD1, 5 bases. There are 13 residues in the CDR3. Germline CDR1 MNHEY, CDR2 SVGAGI. Trimming stripped 8 bases from V and 4 bases from J, with 12 bases between. The DNA of the CDR3 is TGTGCCAGCCAGACAGCATTATACAATGAGCAGTTCTTC. Translated, it gives CASQTALYNEQFF.

The V call is TRBV5-1, the J call TRBJ2-1, with 7 bases lining up with TRBD1. CDR1 is SGHRS and CDR2 is YFSETQ in the germline V gene. CDR3 length: 14 amino acids. V was clipped by 7 bases and J by 0 bases; unmatched bases: 4. The CDR3 region has the DNA TGCGCCAGCTACCGGGACAGCTCCTACAATGAGCAGTTCTTC. Translated, it gives CASYRDSSYNEQFF. Filled out from reference TRBV5-1 and TRBJ2-1, the complete variable domain reads KAGVTQTPRYLIKTRGQQVTLSCSPISGHRSVSWYQQTPGQGLQFLFEYFSETQRNKGNFPGRFSGRQFSNSRSEMNVSTLELGDSALYLCASYRDSSYNEQFFGPGTRLTVL.

V usage is TRBV10-2 and J usage is TRBJ1-2; possibly TRBD1 for D (5 bases). CDR1 is WSHSY, CDR2 SAAADI, per germline. Deletions cut 2 bases from V and 8 bases from J, with 15 bases between. This CDR3 comprises 14 residues. In nucleotides, the CDR3 is TGCGCCAGCAGTGAGGGGTGGGGCAGCTCGGGCTACACCTTC. Translation: CASSEGWGSSGYTF.